This T cell receptor (beta chain) is drawn from a study of CXCR3-negative and CXCR3-positive naive CD8 T cells. This clonotype registers medium-sized by frequency. Germline V gene lookup returns CDR1 MNHNY and CDR2 SVGAGI (reference sequence). The CDR3 is made up of 15 amino acids. cDNA libraries for TRB were generated by 5' RACE incorporating UMI labels. TCRdb reanalyzed the 5' RACE reads and collapses them to one entry per CDR3 protein, without DNA. The table for this sample gives 6,500 to 8,000 distinct CDR3 sequences. This receptor was obtained from a human donor in good health. Some clones in this sample may be carry-over from other donors' samples. This sequence joins TRBV6-6 and TRBJ2-5; TCRdb designates TRBD1, a call that cannot be tested without DNA. The sample taken for sequencing was naive CXCR3- CD8+ T cells from blood. This sample's subset: CD45RO-CCR7+CD27+CD95- naive CD8+ T cells lacking CXCR3 (TNR3-). The chain's CDR3 is CASSSGEGALETQYF.